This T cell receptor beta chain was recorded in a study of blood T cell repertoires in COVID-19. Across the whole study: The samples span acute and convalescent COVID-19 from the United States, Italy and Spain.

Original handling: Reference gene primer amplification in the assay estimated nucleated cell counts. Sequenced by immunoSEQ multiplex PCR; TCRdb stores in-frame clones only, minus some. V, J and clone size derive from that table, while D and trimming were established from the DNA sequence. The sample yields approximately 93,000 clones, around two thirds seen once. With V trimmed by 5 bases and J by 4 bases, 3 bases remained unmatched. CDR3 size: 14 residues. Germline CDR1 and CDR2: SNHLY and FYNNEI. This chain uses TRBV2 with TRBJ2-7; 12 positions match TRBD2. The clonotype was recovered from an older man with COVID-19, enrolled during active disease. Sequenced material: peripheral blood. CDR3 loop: CASSTTSGSYEQYF. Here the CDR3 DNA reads TGTGCCAGCAGTACGACTAGCGGGAGTTACGAGCAGTACTTC.